This TCR beta chain was captured by sequencing in a study of spatial heterogeneity in lung cancer (dated by TCRdb to between 2017 and 2020). At the level of the whole study: More beta-chain than alpha-chain transcripts were consistently detected, likely reflecting higher beta-chain transcript abundance. TCR transcript counts in tumor regions correlated strongly with a T cell transcriptional module score from matched bulk RNA-seq. In the raw uncorrected reads, each unique combination of TCR and UMI appeared on average more than ten times. TCR alpha and beta repertoires were quantitatively compared across multiple tumor regions, matched nontumor lung and blood in non-small cell lung cancer. Nonsynonymous mutation counts, determined by whole-exome sequencing of tumor tissue, were related to features of the TCR repertoire. Both alpha and beta chains were TCR-sequenced in samples taken at surgery, namely 220 tumor regions, around 70 matched nontumor lung samples and about 58 PBMC samples.

Receptors were amplified or captured by 5' RACE. This sample was sequenced with a NextSeq 500. In the TCR library protocol, a unique molecular identifier was attached to each TCR cDNA molecule so that PCR and sequencing errors could be corrected. The published analysis was carried out like this. Decombinator tools were used for TCR identification, UMI-based error correction and CDR3 extraction. TCRs above a frequency of 2 per 1,000, corresponding to the top 1% of the tumor frequency distribution, were defined as expanded. Expanded tumor TCRs were classed as regional if statistically deemed absent (corrected P<0.05) from at least one tumor region, otherwise ubiquitous. Renyi diversity was calculated using the R vegan package after each repertoire was subsampled 100 times to 5,000 TCRs. CDR3 similarity networks were built from amino acid triplet string-kernel similarity, with CDR3s being connected when pairwise similarity was above 0.82. TCRdb handled the public reads itself, with Q25 trimming in fastp and clone calling in MiXCR, and kept productive beta chains. Rows merge per CDR3 protein into single entries with the most common DNA and genes. TCRdb, not the original authors, processed these V and J calls. The sample yields some 2,500 distinct CDR3 sequences; 5% to 6% were counted once. The top ten constitute roughly 18% of the sample.

What the work shows at the level of the full study, not this receptor alone: Additional single-cell paired TCR alpha and beta sequencing was considered necessary to confirm, at a functional level, the hypothesis that regional TCRs recognize regional mutations. The count of ubiquitous expanded TCRs correlated with the count of ubiquitous nonsynonymous mutations, and the count of regional expanded TCRs correlated with the count of regional nonsynonymous mutations. Estimated TCR-seq coverage of tumor T cells was only around 7.2% for alpha chains and roughly 12% for beta chains. The number of expanded intratumoral alpha and beta TCRs correlated with the tumor nonsynonymous mutation count.

The sample's time point label, in plain terms: sample taken at primary tumor resection. Donors were about 70 patients with early-stage, untreated non-small cell lung cancer from the lung TRACERx cohort. Without any cell sorting, TCR sequencing was performed on whole RNA extracted either from tumor and nontumor lung tissue or from cryopreserved PBMC samples. Patients were selected for TCR sequencing only if sufficient RNA was available from at least two tumor regions. Before selection, tumor and adjacent nontumor lung specimens were reviewed by a lung pathologist. This clonotype qualifies as medium-sized (0.01 to 0.1%). The antigen it recognizes is unknown. Per-base qualities were not stored, and no clone one base away is much larger. With the library built for alpha chains, this beta chain is off target and its frequency is not meaningful. Germline trimming amounts to 2 bases on V and 0 bases on J, with 1 as the count of junction bases outside the gene matches. According to the germline V gene, CDR1 reads SGHTA and CDR2 reads FQGTGA. The CDR3 has 15 amino acids, counting the end cysteine and phenylalanine. Only CDR3 DNA remains: 45 bases, in frame from the first base.

The chain joins TRBV7-3 to TRBJ2-1; TRBD2 lines up with 7 middle nucleotides. This TCR came from a male donor with early-stage non-small cell lung cancer. This specimen consisted of lung tumor tissue, obtained at surgery. DNA sequence: TGTGCCAGCAGCTTATCTAGCGGCTCCTACAATGAGCAGTTCTTC. It translates as CASSLSSGSYNEQFF.